What follows are 10 T cell receptor beta chains derived from one specimen sequenced in a study of blood T cells in healthy people across ages. The use of a sample-barcoded 5' primer and a J-beta primer mix characterized a second PCR of about 7 to 12 cycles. TCRdb ran MiXCR on the 5' RACE reads and lists one entry per CDR3 protein. The sample records about 1.5 million distinct CDR3 sequences, 42% being singletons. Input material: blood. These receptors were taken from a woman younger than 30 in good health.

This sequence joins TRBV2 and TRBJ2-3; 7 nucleotides match TRBD2. The J segment lost 1 base and the V segment lost 2 bases, leaving 6 bases of the junction unmatched. From germline, CDR1 is SNHLY and CDR2 FYNNEI. The CDR3 sequence is 16 residues long. The CDR3 region has the DNA TGTGCCAGCAGTGAATGGGGGAGGGTTGGCACAGATACGCAGTATTTT. Its protein is CASSEWGRVGTDTQYF.

Notes on this clonotype: Possible read error: a much larger clone is one base away. The chain is built from TRBV3-1 and TRBJ2-1; D not certain. In germline, CDR1 is LGHDT, CDR2 YNNKEL (reference sequence). The length of the CDR3 is 15 residues. CDR3 protein: CASSQVGSSYNGQFF. In DNA form, the CDR3 reads TGTGCCAGCAGCCAAGTGGGTAGCTCCTACAATGGGCAGTTCTTC.

V usage is TRBV6-2 or TRBV6-3 and J usage is TRBJ2-5; 10 bases are a match to TRBD2. Looked up from germline, CDR1 is MNHEY and CDR2 is SVGEGT. Trimming at V came to 0 bases and at J to 5 bases, leaving 6 bases not matched to a gene. CDR3 size: 16 residues. CDR3 residues: CASSYSPSGGEETQYF. The CDR3, as DNA: TGTGCCAGCAGTTACTCGCCTAGCGGGGGCGAGGAGACCCAGTACTTC.

The rearrangement links TRBV5-1 to TRBJ2-1; TRBD2 aligns across 12 bases. The CDR3 runs to 23 residues. Germline V gene sequence: CDR1 SGHRS, CDR2 YFSETQ. The J segment lost 3 bases and the V segment lost 1 base, leaving 23 bases of the junction unmatched. The CDR3 region has the DNA TGCGCCAGCAGCTTGATTTCGATTCTGGGACTAGCGGGCCCGTGGGCCGTCTACAATGAGCAGTTCTTC. Protein product: CASSLISILGLAGPWAVYNEQFF.

In regard to this clonotype: The junction departs from the called germline gene at one end, perhaps through a read error. The chain links TRBV7-3 to TRBJ2-1; 10 bases match TRBD2. Germline CDR1 reads SGHTA; CDR2 reads FQGTGA. The CDR3 is 15 amino acids. The CDR3 reads CAGSKGLADYNEQFF. CDR3 sequence (DNA): TGTGCCGGCAGTAAAGGACTAGCGGACTACAATGAGCAGTTCTTC.

This clonotype was counted ten times or more. The chain links TRBV7-2 to TRBJ2-1, with D uncertain. The CDR3 totals 14 residues. CDR1 is SGHTA and CDR2 is FQGNSA in the germline V gene. Trimming cost V 4 bases and J 2 bases, with 9 bases left between them. CDR3 sequence (DNA): TGTGCCAGCAGCTCGGATGGGACCTACAATGAGCAGTTCTTC. Its protein is CASSSDGTYNEQFF. The full variable domain, in which reference TRBV7-2 and TRBJ2-1 provide the parts outside the CDR3, is GAGVSQSPSNKVTEKGKDVELRCDPISGHTALYWYRQSLGQGLEFLIYFQGNSAPDKSGLPSDRFSAERTGGSVSTLTIQRTQQEDSAVYLCASSSDGTYNEQFFGPGTRLTVL.

This clonotype was seen more than once but under ten times. The chain uses TRBV10-3 and TRBJ1-4; D is possibly TRBD1 (6 bases). The CDR3 consists of 14 residues. The germline V and J ends were trimmed by 3 bases and 5 bases, with 10 bases remaining between them. Germline lookup yields CDR1 ENHRY and CDR2 SYGVKD. CDR3 coding DNA: TGTGCCATCAGTGATGGACAGTCGAATGAAAAACTGTTTTTT. This sequence encodes CAISDGQSNEKLFF.

V and J are TRBV20-1 and TRBJ2-1; the match to TRBD2 covers 8 bases. The J call could be wrong; TRBJ2-7 is a better fit for the DNA end. The length of the CDR3 is 14 residues. The germline V gene has CDR1 DFQATT and CDR2 SNEGSKA (reference sequence). The CDR3 reads CSAAPGLVYNEQYF. CDR3 bases: TGCAGTGCTGCCCCGGGACTAGTATACAATGAGCAGTACTTC.

This chain connects TRBV20-1 to TRBJ2-7; 12 nucleotides line up with TRBD2. The CDR3 covers 15 residues. The junction had 6 bases not matched to a gene; V was cut back by 5 bases and J by 1 base. In germline, CDR1 is DFQATT, CDR2 SNEGSKA (reference sequence). CDR3 in DNA: TGCAGTGCTCCCCGGACTAGCGGGACGTCCTACGAGCAGTACTTC. Protein: CSAPRTSGTSYEQYF.

This clonotype has just a few counts. The rearrangement uses TRBV6-1 and TRBJ2-3; D is possibly TRBD1 (6 bases). V lost 6 bases and J 0 bases, leaving 25 bases between the germline ends. This CDR3 has 19 residues. The V gene's germline CDR1 is MNHNS and CDR2 SASEGT. CDR3 residues: CASRNQPAWDIASTDTQYF. In DNA form, the CDR3 reads TGTGCCAGCAGAAACCAGCCTGCTTGGGACATTGCTAGCACAGATACGCAGTATTTT.